This TCR beta chain emerged from a study of early T cells in non-severe SARS-CoV-2 infection (dated by TCRdb to the early 2020s). As for the study more broadly: Because TCR sequencing relied on bulk RNA taken from unsorted whole blood, pairing of alpha and beta chains was not possible.

A case-control design nested within a healthcare worker cohort in London, UK, was used, with weekly nasopharyngeal swab PCR tests and blood sampling performed. Healthcare workers were recruited between 23 and 31 March 2020, during the week of the UK lockdown, and were followed weekly for up to roughly 15 weeks. Paper-wide results and their limitations: VDJdb matching was skewed toward anti-spike CD8 responses and likely underestimated virus-specific expansions, missing private and CD4 specificities.

This clonotype was seen ten or more times. It lacks a known antigen. No base quality values were provided; no much bigger clone lies one nucleotide off. Receptor libraries were prepared by 5' RACE. The sequencing machine was a NextSeq 500. In the TCR library protocol, unique molecular identifiers were attached to individual cDNA molecules to correct for PCR bias and sequencing error. Both TCR alpha and beta chains were sequenced, and tight co-correlation was observed between alpha and beta sequence abundances in each sample. Regarding the original processing steps: Decombinator V4 was used to annotate TCR sequences for V gene, J gene and CDR3. Expanded TCRs were defined as changing significantly between any two time points under a Poisson model with p below 0.0001. Abundances of TCRs were expressed as counts per million after normalisation to the total number of TCRs sequenced in each sample. VDJdb, accessed 1 November 2021, was searched for CMV, EBV and SARS-CoV-2 annotated TCRs, excluding TCRs annotated for multiple antigens. The raw public data were reprocessed by TCRdb itself: fastp quality trimming at Q25, MiXCR clonotype calling, in-frame beta chains only. Each CDR3 protein appears once, grouped with its most common genes and DNA. The V and J calls, along with clone size, are taken from TCRdb and not from the paper's own processing. Counted in this sample were some 48,000 distinct CDR3 sequences; about 12% of them appeared once. 9.5% to 13% of the sample comes from the top ten.

This TCR derives from an adult who was a healthcare worker with PCR-confirmed SARS-CoV-2 infection or an uninfected control (not recorded which). The sequencing sample was made of whole blood.

DNA sequence: TGCGCCAGCAGCCAAGATGGAGGGGGCACCACCTACGAGCAGTACTTC. This sequence encodes CASSQDGGGTTYEQYF. The V gene is TRBV4-1 and the J gene is TRBJ2-7; the D gene is possibly TRBD1, with 7 bases matching. The CDR3 starts with the cysteine, ends with the phenylalanine, and has 16 residues. The kept DNA is CDR3 alone, 48 bases in frame from the first base. Trimming takes 0 bases from V and 2 bases from J, and the germline ends sit 14 bases apart. The germline V gene gives CDR1 as MGHRA and CDR2 as YSYEKL.